This T cell receptor (beta chain) was sequenced during a study of cytomegalovirus exposure and HLA in healthy donors. About the study: Drawn from HLA-typed donors, tens of millions of unique TCRs were held in an early data release.

The CDR3 contains 13 residues. V was trimmed by 3 bases and J by 0 bases, leaving 9 bases between them. Germline V gene sequence: CDR1 GTSNPN, CDR2 SVGIG (reference sequence). Vbeta (60) and Jbeta (13) primers were used in the PCR. Generated by immunoSEQ multiplex PCR, the TCRdb table keeps only in-frame clones and is missing some. Of about 120,000 clones in the sample, about 10% were seen once. This clone was counted between two and nine times. Antigen specificity is unknown. Although they were nominally healthy when sampled, donors likely had unrecorded immune exposures. Whole-study results and caveats: Reports indicate that TCR beta sequences accurately predicted the HLA-A and HLA-B alleles of most subjects. Some TCR beta chains (roughly 150 of them) were listed as cytomegalovirus-associated.

Source material: PBMCs. The chain joins TRBV30 to TRBJ2-7; weak D call: TRBD2 (6 bases). The receptor was derived from a man under 40 in good health and CMV-seronegative. In nucleotides, the CDR3 is TGTGCCTGGAGGGACGGGAGCTCCTACGAGCAGTACTTC. The encoded protein is CAWRDGSSYEQYF. Complete variable domain (other parts from reference TRBV30 and TRBJ2-7): SQTIHQWPATLVQPVGSPLSLECTVEGTSNPNLYWYRQAAGRGLQLLFYSVGIGQISSEVPQNLSASRPQDRQFILSSKKLLLSDSGFYLCAWRDGSSYEQYFGPGTRLTVT.